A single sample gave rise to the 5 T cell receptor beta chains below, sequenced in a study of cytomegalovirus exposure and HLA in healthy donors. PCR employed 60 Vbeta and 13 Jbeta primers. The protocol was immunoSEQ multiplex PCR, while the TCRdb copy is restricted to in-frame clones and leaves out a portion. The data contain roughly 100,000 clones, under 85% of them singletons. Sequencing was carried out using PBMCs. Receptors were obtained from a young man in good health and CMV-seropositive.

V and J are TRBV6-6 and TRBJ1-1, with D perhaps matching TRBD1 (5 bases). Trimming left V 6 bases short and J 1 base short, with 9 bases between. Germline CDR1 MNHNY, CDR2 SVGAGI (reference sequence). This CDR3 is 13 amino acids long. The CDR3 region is CASRNDRNTEAFF. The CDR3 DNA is TGTGCCAGCAGAAATGACAGGAACACTGAAGCTTTCTTT.

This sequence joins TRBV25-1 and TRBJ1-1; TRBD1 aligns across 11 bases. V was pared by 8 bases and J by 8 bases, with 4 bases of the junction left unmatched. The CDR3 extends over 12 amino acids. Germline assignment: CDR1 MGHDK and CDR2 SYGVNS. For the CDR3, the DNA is TGTGCCAGCTCTCGGACAGGGGGCGAAGCTTTCTTT. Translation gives CASSRTGGEAFF.

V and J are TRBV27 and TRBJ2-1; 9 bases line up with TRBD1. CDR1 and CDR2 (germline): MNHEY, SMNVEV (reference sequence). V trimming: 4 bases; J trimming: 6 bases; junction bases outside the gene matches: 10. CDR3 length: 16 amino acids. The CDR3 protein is CASSSLTGGFGNEQFF. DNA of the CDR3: TGTGCCAGCAGTTCCCTAACAGGGGGCTTCGGCAATGAGCAGTTCTTC.

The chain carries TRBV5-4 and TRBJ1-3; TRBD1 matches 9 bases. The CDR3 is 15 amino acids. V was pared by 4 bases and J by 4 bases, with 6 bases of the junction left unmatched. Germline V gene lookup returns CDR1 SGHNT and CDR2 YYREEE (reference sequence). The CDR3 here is CASSEGTGTGNTIYF. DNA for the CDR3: TGTGCCAGCAGCGAAGGGACAGGGACGGGAAACACCATATATTTT. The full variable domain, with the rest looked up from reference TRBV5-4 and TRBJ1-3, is ETGVTQSPTHLIKTRGQQVTLRCSSQSGHNTVSWYQQALGQGPQFIFQYYREEENGRGNFPPRFSGLQFPNYSSELNVNALELDDSALYLCASSEGTGTGNTIYFGEGSWLTVV.

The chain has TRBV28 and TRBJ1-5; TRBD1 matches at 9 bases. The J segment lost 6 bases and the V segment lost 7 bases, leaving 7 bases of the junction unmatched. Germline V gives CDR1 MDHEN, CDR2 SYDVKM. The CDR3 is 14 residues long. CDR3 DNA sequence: TGTGCCAGCATCGCACAGGGGGCGGTTCAGCCCCAGCATTTT. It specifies CASIAQGAVQPQHF. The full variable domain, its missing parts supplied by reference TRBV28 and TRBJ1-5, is DVKVTQSSRYLVKRTGEKVFLECVQDMDHENMFWYRQDPGLGLRLIYFSYDVKMKEKGDIPEGYSVSREKKERFSLILESASTNQTSMYLCASIAQGAVQPQHFGDGTRLSIL.